A single sample gave rise to the 24 T cell receptor beta chains below, sequenced in a study of shared clonotypes between healthy human individuals. Assay: immunoSEQ multiplex PCR; the TCRdb copy retains only in-frame clones and omits some. The sample includes over 700,000 clones, roughly 72% of them seen just once. Specimen: memory CD4+ T cells sorted from blood. Subset meaning: CD45RA-negative fraction. The source of these receptors is a woman aged 25 to 45 in good health.

Only one count was recorded for this clone. The chain is built from TRBV6-1 and TRBJ2-5; 13 bases are shared with TRBD2. The CDR3 covers 19 residues. CDR1 MNHNS and CDR2 SASEGT come from the germline V gene. V was pared by 3 bases and J by 4 bases, with 14 bases of the junction left unmatched. The CDR3 DNA reads as TGTGCCAGCAGTGACCCGGGAGCCCAAGGACTAGCGGGAGCAGAGACCCAGTACTTC. Its protein product is CASSDPGAQGLAGAETQYF.

This chain uses TRBV11-3 with TRBJ1-5; D call uncertain. The CDR3 length is 11 residues. Germline-derived CDR1 and CDR2 are SGHNT and YENEEA. Trimming shortened V by 6 bases and J by 8 bases, and 8 bases separated the two germline ends. CDR3 DNA: TGTGCCAGCAGGGGGAGGGAGCCCCAGCATTTT. Protein: CASRGREPQHF. The variable domain in full, completed from reference TRBV11-3 and TRBJ1-5, reads EAGVVQSPRYKIIEKKQPVAFWCNPISGHNTLYWYLQNLGQGPELLIRYENEEAVDDSQLPKDRFSAERLKGVDSTLKIQPAELGDSAVYLCASRGREPQHFGDGTRLSIL.

The gene calls are TRBV18 and TRBJ1-4; D is unresolved. V dropped 7 bases and J dropped 0 bases, with 6 bases sitting between them. Germline V gene lookup returns CDR1 KGHSH and CDR2 LQKENI. The CDR3 length is 13 residues. CDR3 coding DNA: TGTGCCAGCTTACGCTCAACTAATGAAAAACTGTTTTTT. Translating it yields CASLRSTNEKLFF.

The V gene is TRBV19, the J gene TRBJ1-3; D unclear. V gave up 3 bases and J gave up 4 bases, with 13 bases separating them. CDR1 LNHDA and CDR2 SQIVND come from the germline V gene (reference sequence). There are 15 residues in the CDR3. The CDR3 here is CASSINRDGGNTIYF. Written as DNA, the CDR3 is TGTGCCAGTAGTATTAATCGAGACGGAGGAAACACCATATATTTT.

The chain uses TRBV6-5 and TRBJ1-2; D perhaps matches TRBD1 (5 bases). V was trimmed by 7 bases and J by 2 bases, leaving 11 bases between them. The CDR3 is made up of 13 amino acids. Germline V lookup: CDR1 MNHEY, CDR2 SVGAGI. CDR3 nucleotide sequence: TGTGCCAGCACCCGACAGCTCAACTATGGCTACACCTTC. It yields the protein CASTRQLNYGYTF.

The CDR3 protein is CASSPPPGQGGEQFF. The CDR3 coding sequence is TGTGCCAGCAGCCCGCCCCCCGGACAGGGTGGTGAGCAGTTCTTC. The chain couples TRBV7-9 to TRBJ2-1, with 8 bases identical to TRBD1. Germline assignment: CDR1 SEHNR and CDR2 FQNEAQ (reference sequence). With 5 bases clipped from V and 9 bases from J, the junction kept 12 bases outside the gene matches. The CDR3 covers 15 residues.

This chain uses TRBV5-1 with TRBJ2-1; 9 bases line up with TRBD2. The CDR3 extends over 15 amino acids. Losses at the gene ends were 4 bases for V and 5 bases for J; bases not matched to a gene: 7. Germline-derived CDR1 and CDR2 are SGHRS and YFSETQ. The CDR3 DNA reads as TGCGCCAGCAGCCCCGGACTAGCGAGCGACAATGAGCAGTTCTTC. It codes for CASSPGLASDNEQFF.

This sequence joins TRBV27 and TRBJ2-6; D remains ambiguous. The CDR3 is 13 amino acids. From germline, CDR1 is MNHEY and CDR2 SMNVEV (reference sequence). The germline V and J ends were trimmed by 6 bases and 3 bases, with 6 bases remaining between them. This CDR3 reads CASSPYGANVLTF. The CDR3, as DNA: TGTGCCAGCAGCCCATATGGGGCCAACGTCCTGACTTTC.

The genes are TRBV9 and TRBJ1-2; tentative D call: TRBD1 (5 bases). The CDR3 loop spans 14 amino acids. The germline gives CDR1 SGDLS, CDR2 YYNGEE. Trimming took 3 bases from V and 1 from J, leaving 10 bases between them. For the CDR3, the DNA is TGTGCCAGCAGCGAGCGAGGGGATAACTATGGCTACACCTTC. Its translation is CASSERGDNYGYTF.

This chain joins TRBV4-1 and TRBJ2-7, with D tentatively TRBD1 (5 bases). The CDR3 spans 16 residues. Between the trimmed V and J ends, which lost 1 base and 1 base, there was a span of 14 bases. The germline V gene encodes CDR1 MGHRA and CDR2 YSYEKL. The DNA of the CDR3 is TGCGCCAGCAGCCAAGGGCGGTGGGGCCTTTCCTACGAGCAGTACTTC. Encoded protein: CASSQGRWGLSYEQYF.

A few counts support this clone. This chain connects TRBV27 to TRBJ2-4, with a tentative D call TRBD1 (5 bases). V was cut by 6 bases and J by 0 bases, with 18 bases left in between. This CDR3 has 17 residues. Germline V gene sequence: CDR1 MNHEY, CDR2 SMNVEV (reference sequence). In DNA, the CDR3 is TGTGCCAGCAGCAAAATGACAGTCAATACAGCCAAAAACATTCAGTACTTC. This translates into CASSKMTVNTAKNIQYF.

The rearrangement joins TRBV7-9 to TRBJ2-3; D is unclear. This CDR3 contains 13 residues. With 1 base removed from V and 6 bases from J, the gap between germline ends came to 8 bases. The germline V gene encodes CDR1 SEHNR and CDR2 FQNEAQ (reference sequence). The CDR3 DNA follows: TGTGCCAGCAGCTTAGGGAACATGGATACGCAGTATTTT. Its protein is CASSLGNMDTQYF.

The rearrangement uses TRBV18 and TRBJ1-1; unclear D gene. CDR3 length: 14 amino acids. V lost 3 bases and J lost 1, with 9 bases in between. Germline V gives CDR1 KGHSH, CDR2 LQKENI. CDR3 nucleotides: TGTGCCAGCTCACCTGACAATCAGAACACTGAAGCTTTCTTT. It translates to CASSPDNQNTEAFF.

In DNA form, the CDR3 reads TGTGCCAGCAGTACTCCGGGACAGGGGAACACTGAAGCTTTCTTT. Translating gives CASSTPGQGNTEAFF. This chain uses TRBV6-6 with TRBJ1-1; TRBD1 agrees at 9 bases. The CDR3 loop spans 15 amino acids. Per the germline V gene, CDR1 is MNHNY and CDR2 is SVGAGI (reference sequence). Unmatched junction bases numbered 5, after V lost 5 bases and J lost 1 base.

Comments on this clone: Within the sample, other DNA sequences also encode this same CDR3. This chain uses TRBV6-1 with TRBJ2-3; D remains unclear. Trimming removed 2 bases from V and 3 bases from J, with 6 bases in between. The CDR3 contains 13 residues. Germline CDR1 MNHNS, CDR2 SASEGT. CDR3 loop: CASSESRTDTQYF. The DNA of the CDR3 is TGTGCCAGCAGTGAAAGTAGGACAGATACGCAGTATTTT.

The chain recombines TRBV2 with TRBJ1-1; no clear D. The V gene lost 6 bases and the J gene lost 11 bases, with 22 bases spanning the gap. Looked up from germline, CDR1 is SNHLY and CDR2 is FYNNEI. CDR3 size: 14 residues. The CDR3 spells CASSLGGGSRRAFF. CDR3 coding DNA: TGTGCCAGCAGCCTTGGCGGTGGATCTAGGCGGGCTTTCTTT.

This clone has a count of ten or more. The chain combines TRBV7-9 with TRBJ2-1; TRBD2 matches at 10 bases. The CDR3 sequence is 15 residues long. After removal of 2 bases from V and 7 bases from J, the junction contained 5 bases not matched to a gene. Germline V gene sequence: CDR1 SEHNR, CDR2 FQNEAQ (reference sequence). Here the CDR3 DNA reads TGTGCCAGCAGCTTAAGCGGGAGGGCCCGAAATGAGCAGTTCTTC. This sequence encodes CASSLSGRARNEQFF.

To note about this clone: A much bigger clone sits one base away, suggesting this may be a read error. The genes are TRBV21-1 and TRBJ1-1. TRBV21-1 counts as a pseudogene. The CDR3 has 12 amino acids. CDR3 sequence: CASSKPNTEAFF. DNA for the CDR3: TGTGCCAGCAGCAAACCGAACACTGAAGCTTTCTTT.

For the CDR3, the DNA is TGCAGCGTTGCTGGACTAGAATCAGATACGCAGTATTTT. This gives the protein CSVAGLESDTQYF. V is TRBV29-1 and J is TRBJ2-3, with TRBD2 matching over 7 bases. Germline-derived CDR1 and CDR2 are SQVTM and ANQGSEA. The ends lost 4 bases at V and 4 bases at J; junction bases unmatched: 5. The CDR3 loop spans 13 amino acids.

The chain carries TRBV27 and TRBJ2-7, with TRBD1 identical over 7 bases. The junction had 9 bases not matched to a gene; V was cut back by 5 bases and J by 2 bases. The CDR3 sequence is 15 residues long. Germline lookup yields CDR1 MNHEY and CDR2 SMNVEV (reference sequence). The CDR3 sequence: CASSARQGSAYEQYF. CDR3 DNA sequence: TGTGCCAGCAGTGCCCGACAGGGTTCGGCCTACGAGCAGTACTTC.

This rearrangement joins TRBV4-2 to TRBJ2-3; 11 bases agree with TRBD2. Germline loops: CDR1 LGHNA, CDR2 YNFKEQ. The J segment lost 3 bases and the V segment lost 4 bases, leaving 12 bases of the junction unmatched. The CDR3 runs 18 residues. CDR3 sequence (DNA): TGTGCCAGCAGCCCCCAGGAGGGGGTAGCGGGAGGGACAGATACGCAGTATTTT. This codes for CASSPQEGVAGGTDTQYF.

J is TRBJ2-7 and V is TRBV2, with 7 bases lining up with TRBD2. Germline CDR1 reads SNHLY; CDR2 reads FYNNEI. The CDR3 is 12 amino acids. With 8 bases clipped from V and 4 bases from J, the junction kept 5 bases outside the gene matches. CDR3 residues: CASVGSGYEQYF. CDR3 nucleotide sequence: TGTGCCAGCGTAGGTAGCGGGTACGAGCAGTACTTC.

The chain couples TRBV5-1 to TRBJ2-1, with D unresolved. V lost 4 bases and J 0 bases, leaving 17 bases between the germline ends. Germline loops: CDR1 SGHRS, CDR2 YFSETQ. The CDR3 is 17 residues long. DNA of the CDR3: TGCGCCAGCAGCCCAAGGCCCGCCCTGAGCTCCTACAATGAGCAGTTCTTC. Translating gives CASSPRPALSSYNEQFF. Full variable domain (rest looked up from reference TRBV5-1 and TRBJ2-1): KAGVTQTPRYLIKTRGQQVTLSCSPISGHRSVSWYQQTPGQGLQFLFEYFSETQRNKGNFPGRFSGRQFSNSRSEMNVSTLELGDSALYLCASSPRPALSSYNEQFFGPGTRLTVL.

The chain has TRBV5-6 and TRBJ2-3, with 9 nucleotides matching TRBD2. The CDR3 covers 19 residues. V was clipped by 2 bases and J by 0 bases; unmatched bases: 13. Germline-derived CDR1 and CDR2 are SGHDT and YYEEEE. CDR3 in DNA: TGTGCCAGCAGCTTTGACACTAGCGGGTCCCGTTGGAGCACAGATACGCAGTATTTT. Its protein product is CASSFDTSGSRWSTDTQYF.